This T cell receptor (beta chain) was recorded in a study of radiation and T cells in renal cell carcinoma. General study points: In blood, top tumor clones expanded by 2 weeks, shrinking by 4.

Trimming took off 0 bases at V and 0 bases at J, with 18 bases between the two ends. The CDR3 covers 19 residues. Germline CDR1 reads SGHNT; CDR2 reads YENEEA. Sequenced by immunoSEQ multiplex PCR; TCRdb stores in-frame clones only, minus some. This table holds around 94,000 clones, 75% to 90% found once. As for time point: baseline pretreatment blood. Treatment: 15 Gy SBRT to primary tumor, nephrectomy 4 weeks later. A word on this clone: What it binds is not known.

The receptor was isolated from a man aged 45-65 years with renal cell carcinoma. The chain recombines TRBV11-3 with TRBJ1-3, with D possibly TRBD1 on 6 matching bases. Sequences were derived from blood, sampled from a patient whose treatment included radiotherapy and nephrectomy. CDR3 coding DNA: TGTGCCAGCAGCTTAGACGGGTTCGGGGGACACTTCTCTGGAAACACCATATATTTT. It specifies CASSLDGFGGHFSGNTIYF.